The 30 T cell receptor beta chains listed next were all sequenced from one sample in a study of breast tumors, draining lymph nodes, adjacent tissues. Each CDR3 protein is one row after TCRdb ran MiXCR on the multiplex PCR reads. The sample includes roughly 120,000 distinct CDR3 sequences, 15% to 20% of them seen just once. Breast cancer patients provided tissue from their axillary draining lymph nodes. The sequencing sample was made of axillary lymph node tissue. The origin of the receptors is a female donor with breast cancer. Some clones in this sample may be carry-over from other donors' samples.

This clonotype occurred many times. This rearrangement joins TRBV5-6 to TRBJ2-7; no firm D call. The CDR3 consists of 15 residues. Germline assignment: CDR1 SGHDT and CDR2 YYEEEE. Trimming took off 0 bases at V and 4 bases at J, with 14 bases between the two ends. The CDR3 bases are TGTGCCAGCAGCTTGGCTGGATTCCCTAATTACGAGCAGTACTTC. It specifies CASSLAGFPNYEQYF. The variable domain in full, completed from reference TRBV5-6 and TRBJ2-7, reads DAGVTQSPTHLIKTRGQQVTLRCSPKSGHDTVSWYQQALGQGPQFIFQYYEEEERQRGNFPDRFSGHQFPNYSSELNVNALLLGDSALYLCASSLAGFPNYEQYFGPGTRLTVT.

This clonotype appeared many times. This chain links TRBV11-2 with TRBJ2-3, with TRBD2 as a possible D gene (6 bases). CDR3 length: 15 residues. V was clipped by 0 bases and J by 1 base, with 8 bases between them. Per germline, CDR1 SGHAT and CDR2 FQNNGV. CDR3: CASSLDGRGTDTQYF. Written as DNA, the CDR3 is TGTGCCAGCAGCTTAGACGGGAGAGGCACAGATACGCAGTATTTT.

CDR3 nucleotide sequence: TGTGCCAGCACTACTACAGGGGGCTACGAGCAGTACTTC. Its translation: CASTTTGGYEQYF. This chain connects TRBV2 to TRBJ2-7; 8 nucleotides line up with TRBD1. V trimming: 7 bases; J trimming: 3 bases; junction bases outside the gene matches: 5. The CDR3 runs to 13 residues. The germline CDR1 and CDR2 sequences are SNHLY and FYNNEI.

This clonotype was seen at least ten times. The chain joins TRBV3-1 to TRBJ2-7; maybe TRBD1 (7 bases). V dropped 4 bases and J dropped 0 bases, with 10 bases sitting between them. This CDR3 has 14 residues. Looked up from germline, CDR1 is LGHDT and CDR2 is YNNKEL (reference sequence). The chain's CDR3 is CASSRGTDSYEQYF. For the CDR3, the DNA is TGTGCCAGCAGCCGCGGGACAGACTCCTACGAGCAGTACTTC.

This clonotype appeared many times. The rearrangement joins TRBV9 to TRBJ2-3, with 10 bases lining up with TRBD2. The germline V gene has CDR1 SGDLS and CDR2 YYNGEE. Germline trimming cut 0 bases from V and 2 bases from J; bases unmatched to any gene: 9. The CDR3 contains 18 residues. The CDR3 DNA is TGTGCCAGCAGCGTAGCTAGCGGGAGTGAGTTGGTCACAGATACGCAGTATTTT. Its translation is CASSVASGSELVTDTQYF. The full variable domain, in which reference TRBV9 and TRBJ2-3 provide the parts outside the CDR3, is DSGVTQTPKHLITATGQRVTLRCSPRSGDLSVYWYQQSLDQGLQFLIQYYNGEERAKGNILERFSAQQFPDLHSELNLSSLELGDSALYFCASSVASGSELVTDTQYFGPGTRLTVL.

This clonotype was detected only once. This clone may be a read error of a much larger clone one base away. Likely a read error: the CDR3 ends without its conserved phenylalanine or tryptophan. This chain joins TRBV4-2 and TRBJ2-2; D is uncertain. Germline V lookup: CDR1 LGHNA, CDR2 YNFKEQ. Trimming shortened V by 0 bases and J by 7 bases, and 6 bases separated the two germline ends. The CDR3 totals 13 residues. The CDR3 protein is CASSQDIRGELFL. CDR3 bases: TGTGCCAGCAGCCAAGATATCCGCGGGGAGCTGTTTCTT.

Turning to this clonotype: A much larger clone differs from this one at a single base, so this may be a read error. This chain uses TRBV9 with TRBJ2-6, with 7 bases aligning to TRBD1. The germline V gene encodes CDR1 SGDLS and CDR2 YYNGEE. This CDR3 has 16 amino acids. With 3 bases clipped from V and 2 bases from J, the junction kept 5 bases outside the gene matches. The CDR3 region has the DNA TGTGCCAGCAGCGACGCAGGGGGAGCTGGGGCCAACGTCCTGACTTTC. Translating gives CASSDAGGAGANVLTF. Full variable domain (outside the CDR3, taken from reference TRBV9 and TRBJ2-6): DSGVTQTPKHLITATGQRVTLRCSPRSGDLSVYWYQQSLDQGLQFLIQYYNGEERAKGNILERFSAQQFPDLHSELNLSSLELGDSALYFCASSDAGGAGANVLTFGAGSRLTVL.

This clonotype was recorded many times. The chain is built from TRBV20-1 and TRBJ2-1, with TRBD2 matching over 11 bases. The V and J ends lost 5 bases and 7 bases, in that order; junction bases with no gene match: 7. The germline CDR1 and CDR2 sequences are DFQATT and SNEGSKA (reference sequence). This CDR3 spans 14 amino acids. CDR3 sequence reads: CSASGTSGSNEQFF. In DNA form, the CDR3 reads TGCAGTGCTTCCGGGACTAGCGGCTCAAATGAGCAGTTCTTC.

In this sample, this clonotype turned up a few times. This rearrangement joins TRBV28 to TRBJ2-7, with a tentative D call TRBD1 (5 bases). CDR1 is MDHEN and CDR2 is SYDVKM in the germline V gene. There are 13 residues in the CDR3. V lost 10 bases and J 3 bases, leaving 16 bases between the germline ends. The CDR3 here is CATQGVLFYEQYF. The DNA of the CDR3 is TGTGCCACCCAAGGGGTCCTCTTCTACGAGCAGTACTTC.

This clonotype was observed many times. The chain couples TRBV28 to TRBJ1-2; 8 bases agree with TRBD1. Germline V lookup: CDR1 MDHEN, CDR2 SYDVKM. With V trimmed by 7 bases and J by 8 bases, 12 bases remained unmatched. CDR3 length: 14 amino acids. As DNA, the CDR3 is TGTGCCAGCAAAATAAGTTATCAGGGGGCGGGCTACACCTTC. Encoded protein: CASKISYQGAGYTF.

This clonotype was observed a handful of times. This may be a read error, as it is one base from a much larger clone. This chain connects TRBV19 to TRBJ2-6; D perhaps matches TRBD1 (5 bases). The CDR3 has 14 amino acids. Germline V lookup: CDR1 LNHDA, CDR2 SQIVND (reference sequence). The CDR3 here is CASSRFAGADVLTF. The CDR3 nucleotides are TGTGCCAGTAGTCGGTTTGCTGGGGCCGACGTCCTGACTTTC.

The chain is built from TRBV30 and TRBJ1-4, with D unresolved. Trimming took off 0 bases at V and 0 bases at J, with 17 bases between the two ends. Germline CDR1 and CDR2: GTSNPN and SVGIG (reference sequence). The CDR3 is made up of 18 amino acids. The chain's CDR3 is CAWSVKPGKPTTNEKLFF. The CDR3 nucleotides are TGTGCCTGGAGTGTGAAGCCAGGTAAGCCAACAACTAATGAAAAACTGTTTTTT. Full variable domain (missing parts from reference TRBV30 and TRBJ1-4): SQTIHQWPATLVQPVGSPLSLECTVEGTSNPNLYWYRQAAGRGLQLLFYSVGIGQISSEVPQNLSASRPQDRQFILSSKKLLLSDSGFYLCAWSVKPGKPTTNEKLFFGSGTQLSVL.

This clonotype was picked up many times. V gene TRBV19 combines with J gene TRBJ1-5; D might be TRBD1 (5 bases). Trimming took 3 bases from V and 4 from J, leaving 13 bases between them. The CDR3 runs 15 residues. The germline gives CDR1 LNHDA, CDR2 SQIVND (reference sequence). In DNA form, the CDR3 reads TGTGCCAGTAGTATGCGGGACGGCACGAATCAGCCCCAGCATTTT. Protein sequence: CASSMRDGTNQPQHF.

This clonotype was detected ten times or more. The chain carries TRBV7-8 and TRBJ2-7; D call uncertain. V dropped 5 bases and J dropped 4 bases, with 18 bases sitting between them. This CDR3 is built from 15 residues. Germline V gene sequence: CDR1 SGHVS, CDR2 FQNEAQ. The CDR3 is CASSPRTALDYEQYF. The CDR3 DNA follows: TGTGCCAGCAGCCCCAGAACGGCATTGGATTACGAGCAGTACTTC.

Remarks on this clonotype: A much more abundant neighbour one base away suggests this may be a read error. The chain employs TRBV5-1 and TRBJ2-1; 8 bases are shared with TRBD2. Germline CDR1 and CDR2: SGHRS and YFSETQ. The length of the CDR3 is 15 residues. The ends lost 4 bases at V and 6 bases at J; junction bases unmatched: 9. CDR3 nucleotides: TGCGCCAGCAGCCCAGTTGGCGGGGGGATCAATGAGCAGTTCTTC. Translating it yields CASSPVGGGINEQFF.

This clonotype was counted ten times or more. The chain combines TRBV5-4 with TRBJ2-7; D unclear. The CDR3 is made up of 13 amino acids. Germline V gene lookup returns CDR1 SGHNT and CDR2 YYREEE (reference sequence). The ends were cut back, 2 bases at V and 2 bases at J, with 8 bases in the middle. The CDR3 protein is CASSLGRTYEQYF. The CDR3 nucleotides are TGTGCCAGCAGCTTAGGTCGCACCTACGAGCAGTACTTC.

This clonotype was detected many times. The CDR3 sequence is CASSTGEEQYF. The CDR3 DNA reads as TGTGCCAGCAGTACAGGGGAAGAGCAGTACTTC. The chain combines TRBV12-3 or TRBV12-4 with TRBJ2-7; 7 nucleotides align to TRBD1. Trimming took 5 bases from V and 7 from J; bases not matched to a gene: 2. The CDR3 has 11 amino acids.

In its sample, this clonotype was seen many times. The chain couples TRBV5-1 to TRBJ1-2; D is ambiguous. Germline V gene data show CDR1 as SGHRS and CDR2 as YFSETQ. The CDR3 spans 16 residues. V lost 0 bases, J lost 4 bases, and 16 bases lay in between. The chain's CDR3 is CASSLVGHGSSYGYTF. Written as DNA, the CDR3 is TGCGCCAGCAGCTTGGTAGGCCATGGATCTAGCTATGGCTACACCTTC.

This clonotype has a count of ten or more. This chain's CDR3 is CASKRGLAGPNEQFF. The CDR3, as DNA: TGTGCCAGCAAAAGGGGACTAGCGGGACCTAATGAGCAGTTCTTC. The chain combines TRBV14 with TRBJ2-1, with 13 bases fitting TRBD2. V trimming: 7 bases; J trimming: 7 bases; junction bases outside the gene matches: 7. The CDR3 totals 15 residues. Germline V lookup: CDR1 SGHDN, CDR2 FVKESK. Supplemented by reference TRBV14 and TRBJ2-1, the full variable domain reads EAGVTQFPSHSVIEKGQTVTLRCDPISGHDNLYWYRRVMGKEIKFLLHFVKESKQDESGMPNNRFLAERTGGTYSTLKVQPAELEDSGVYFCASKRGLAGPNEQFFGPGTRLTVL.

For this clonotype: It may be a read error: a sequence one base away is much more abundant. No conserved phenylalanine or tryptophan ends this CDR3, so it is likely a read error. V usage is TRBV5-1 and J usage is TRBJ1-3; D unclear. The germline V gene encodes CDR1 SGHRS and CDR2 YFSETQ. V lost 0 bases and J lost 4, with 2 bases in between. The CDR3 consists of 12 residues. The CDR3 bases are TGCGCCAGCAGCTTGGACGGAAACACCATATATCTT. It translates to CASSLDGNTIYL.

As concerns this clonotype: A single base separates this from a much larger clone, so it may be a read error. CDR3 nucleotide sequence: TGCGCCAGCAGCTTGGGAGGTAATGGAGAGACCCAGTACTTC. Translating it yields CASSLGGNGETQYF. The V gene is TRBV5-1, the J gene TRBJ2-5; D uncertain. CDR1 and CDR2 (germline): SGHRS, YFSETQ. V was shortened by 0 bases and J by 4 bases, with 10 bases between the two germline ends. This CDR3 region has 14 residues.

On this clonotype: This could be a read error, since a much larger clone is one nucleotide away. This chain uses TRBV9 with TRBJ2-1; D perhaps matches TRBD2 (6 bases). The V and J ends lost 3 bases and 9 bases respectively, with 16 bases between them. The CDR3 has 14 amino acids. CDR1 is SGDLS, CDR2 YYNGEE, per germline. The CDR3 loop reads CASSGGGGTGEQFF. DNA of the CDR3: TGTGCCAGCAGCGGGGGTGGGGGGACGGGTGAGCAGTTCTTC.

This clonotype was picked up many times. The rearrangement joins TRBV20-1 to TRBJ2-1; D is ambiguous. The germline V gene encodes CDR1 DFQATT and CDR2 SNEGSKA (reference sequence). CDR3 size: 14 residues. CDR3 in amino acids: CSLIVSSSYNEQFF. CDR3 nucleotide sequence: TGCAGCCTGATAGTTAGTAGCTCCTACAATGAGCAGTTCTTC.

This clonotype has more than one count but fewer than ten. Since a much larger clone is just one base distant, this may be a read error. In DNA, the CDR3 is TGCGCCAGCAGCTTGAGCCCGGACGACGAGCAGGACTTC. Amino acid sequence: CASSLSPDDEQDF. The chain employs TRBV5-1 and TRBJ2-7, with D uncertain. Germline CDR1 SGHRS, CDR2 YFSETQ. The CDR3 consists of 13 residues.

At least ten counts were recorded for this clonotype. V gene TRBV19 combines with J gene TRBJ2-5, with 8 bases fitting TRBD1. The CDR3 runs 15 residues. Per the germline V gene, CDR1 is LNHDA and CDR2 is SQIVND (reference sequence). The V and J ends lost 5 bases and 0 bases, in that order; junction bases with no gene match: 5. This CDR3 is CASSPGQANQETQYF. CDR3 in DNA: TGTGCCAGTAGTCCGGGACAGGCGAACCAAGAGACCCAGTACTTC.

This clonotype was seen ten or more times. The chain is built from TRBV11-2 and TRBJ1-6; D remains ambiguous. The CDR3 consists of 12 residues. Trimming pared 2 bases from V and 11 bases from J, leaving 7 bases between. Per germline, CDR1 SGHAT and CDR2 FQNNGV. CDR3 region: CASSLPPTPLHF. The CDR3 coding sequence is TGTGCCAGCAGCTTACCCCCTACACCCCTCCACTTT. Full variable domain (missing parts from reference TRBV11-2 and TRBJ1-6): EAGVAQSPRYKIIEKRQSVAFWCNPISGHATLYWYQQILGQGPKLLIQFQNNGVVDDSQLPKDRFSAERLKGVDSTLKIQPAKLEDSAVYLCASSLPPTPLHFGNGTRLTVT.

This clonotype came up many times. The rearrangement links TRBV12-5 to TRBJ2-5; the match to TRBD2 covers 9 bases. The CDR3 length is 14 residues. Germline CDR1 reads LGHNT; CDR2 reads FRNRAP. Unmatched junction bases numbered 3, after V lost 3 bases and J lost 4 bases. CDR3 residues: CASGFPAGGETQYF. CDR3 bases: TGTGCTAGTGGTTTCCCAGCGGGAGGAGAGACCCAGTACTTC.

On this clonotype itself: A much bigger clone sits one base away, suggesting this may be a read error. This chain links TRBV6-5 with TRBJ2-1; D is uncertain. Trimming left V 0 bases short and J 6 bases short, with 9 bases between. Germline lookup yields CDR1 MNHEY and CDR2 SVGAGI. The CDR3 length is 14 residues. CDR3 sequence (DNA): TGTGCCAGCAGTTACTCTACTAAGGGCAATGAGCAGTTCTTC. As protein: CASSYSTKGNEQFF.

This clonotype was detected ten times or more. The DNA for the CDR3 is TGTGCCGCCGCCCCCACGACTAGCGGGGTAGAGACCCAGTACTTC. It codes for CAAAPTTSGVETQYF. The chain links TRBV7-2 to TRBJ2-5; 11 bases fit TRBD2. Germline values: CDR1 SGHTA, CDR2 FQGNSA. CDR3 length equals 15 residues. J gave up 4 bases and V 11 bases, and 12 bases lay outside the gene matches.

In this sample, this clonotype turned up many times. For the CDR3, the DNA is TGTGCCAGCAGACCCGGGACCGCCTCTGGAAACACCATATATTTT. As protein: CASRPGTASGNTIYF. V is TRBV6-5 and J is TRBJ1-3; D may be TRBD1 (5 bases). The germline V and J ends were trimmed by 6 bases and 0 bases, with 12 bases remaining between them. This CDR3 is 15 amino acids long. From germline, CDR1 is MNHEY and CDR2 SVGAGI.